This T cell receptor beta chain was recorded in a study of T cells in Graves' hyperthyroidism and ophthalmopathy. Study as a whole: Peripheral blood was secured at the point of initial diagnosis, before any treatment. Notes on the study in general: Researchers report that a 13 V-J model separated ophthalmopathy from stable hyperthyroidism. Peripheral blood also featured most of the thyroid clonotypes expanded above 0.001.

This clonotype was seen many times. The target antigen is unknown. TCR beta CDR3 region amplification was performed from RNA transcripts. Researchers ran a first-round RT-PCR on the TCR CDR3 using the HTBI primer set. TCRdb re-derived calls from the multiplex PCR reads in MiXCR, one entry per CDR3 protein. The table shows about 500,000 distinct CDR3 sequences, with about 16% occurring only once. The V gene end was trimmed by 6 bases and the J gene end by 2 bases; junction bases not matched to a gene: 5. CDR3 length: 16 residues. CDR1 and CDR2 from the germline V gene are MNHEY and SMNVEV (reference sequence).

The chain joins TRBV27 to TRBJ2-3; 13 bases match TRBD2. Sequencing was carried out using blood. This clonotype originated in a woman in her twenties or thirties with Graves' ophthalmopathy. CDR3 DNA: TGTGCCAGCAGACTACTAGCGGGAGGGACCACAGATACGCAGTATTTT. Translating gives CASRLLAGGTTDTQYF.